These T cell receptor beta chains were read from a single sample in a study of TIL therapy for anti-PD-1-resistant metastatic lung cancer. The table came from immunoSEQ multiplex PCR; TCRdb's copy has only in-frame clones and leaves some out. This sample carries 10,000 to 12,000 clones, 50% to 65% of them seen once, and the ten largest clones take approximately 13%. Source: tumor tissue, taken at baseline. These receptors all stem from a person between 25 and 80 years old with non-small cell lung cancer. CDR3s include the opening cysteine and the closing phenylalanine or tryptophan. The D gene is left open where the match is weak. Size is omitted from some rows. Given values are once, few, many or a class for expanded clones.

D gene	V gene	J gene	clone size	CDR3 DNA	CDR3 protein
TRBD2	TRBV10-3	TRBJ2-1	NA	TGTGCCATCAGTGAGGGACTAGCGGAATACAATGAGCAGTTCTTC	CAISEGLAEYNEQFF
NA	TRBV5-1	TRBJ1-2	NA	TGCGCCAGCAGCTTGGCCGGACAGAACTATGGCTACACCTTC	CASSLAGQNYGYTF
TRBD1	TRBV2	TRBJ2-1	NA	TGTGCCAGCGGACAGGGGTATACCTACAATGAGCAGTTCTTC	CASGQGYTYNEQFF
TRBD1	TRBV14	TRBJ1-2	NA	TGTGCCAGCAGCCAAAATACCGGGACAGCGGGTGGCTACACCTTC	CASSQNTGTAGGYTF
NA	TRBV6-5	TRBJ2-3	NA	TGTGCCAGCAGTTACTCGGCCAGGGGTGACACGCAGTATTTT	CASSYSARGDTQYF
NA	TRBV18	TRBJ1-4	large	TGTGCCAGCTCACCACGGGACCTTAGACGCGCAACTAATGAAAAACTGTTTTTT	CASSPRDLRRATNEKLFF
TRBD1	TRBV6-1	TRBJ1-5	NA	TGTGCCAGCAGAGAAGGGACAGAGAATCAGCCCCAGCATTTT	CASREGTENQPQHF
NA	TRBV5-1	TRBJ2-6	once	TGCGCCAGCAGCCTGGAAGTGGCGGGGGCCAACGTCCTGACTTTC	CASSLEVAGANVLTF
TRBD1	TRBV28	TRBJ1-6	medium-sized	TGTGCCAGCAGTCCCAGGGGGACTTCACCCCTCCACTTT	CASSPRGTSPLHF
NA	TRBV2	TRBJ2-1	NA	TGTGCCAGCAGGGCGGAGGGGTACAATGAGCAGTTCTTC	CASRAEGYNEQFF
TRBD1	TRBV5-6	TRBJ2-3	NA	TGTGCCAGCAAACCAGGGGGTCCTTTTAGCACAGATACGCAGTATTTT	CASKPGGPFSTDTQYF
NA	TRBV11-2	TRBJ2-4	NA	TGTGCCAGCGGGTCCAGCCAAAACATTCAGTACTTC	CASGSSQNIQYF
NA	TRBV27	TRBJ2-2	NA	TGTGCCAGCAGTCTTCTCCCAGAGGCCGGGGAGCTGTTTTTT	CASSLLPEAGELFF
NA	TRBV23-1	TRBJ1-5	once	TGCGCCAGCAGTCAAATACACCACCGGTGGGTTTGGCCCCAGCATTTT	CASSQIHHRWVWPQHF
TRBD2	TRBV10-3	TRBJ2-7	few	TGTGCCAGCAGTTACTCGAGCGGGACCTCCTACGAGCAGTACTTC	CASSYSSGTSYEQYF
TRBD2	TRBV7-8	TRBJ2-7	NA	TGTGCCAGCAGCTTCGGGACTAGCGGTACCTACGAGCAGTACTTC	CASSFGTSGTYEQYF
NA	TRBV4-1	TRBJ2-5	few	TGCGCCAGCAGCCAAGCGGGCGGTCTCCAAGAGACCCAGTACTTC	CASSQAGGLQETQYF
TRBD2	TRBV27	TRBJ2-5	NA	TGTGCCAGCAGTTTAGGGCTAGCGGGGGGCCTCTTGCCGGTTGAGACCCAGTACTTC	CASSLGLAGGLLPVETQYF
NA	TRBV11-2	TRBJ2-7	NA	TGTGCCAGCAGCTTAAGGCTAGCGAGCTACGAGCAGTACTTC	CASSLRLASYEQYF
NA	TRBV5-4	TRBJ2-7	NA	TGTGCCAGCACCGCAGAGTGGTCCGGCGAGCAGTACTTC	CASTAEWSGEQYF
TRBD1	TRBV19	TRBJ1-2	few	TGTGCCAGTAGTCAACAGGGGGACTATGGCTACACCTTC	CASSQQGDYGYTF
NA	TRBV11-2	TRBJ2-7	NA	TGTGCCAGCAGCTTAGACACTATATCTGGCGAGCAGTACTTC	CASSLDTISGEQYF
NA	TRBV6-1	TRBJ1-2	few	TGTGCCAGCAGTGAAGGGACGCACTATGGCTACACCTTC	CASSEGTHYGYTF
TRBD1	TRBV19	TRBJ1-6	few	TGTGCCAGTAGTATCAGGCGTGACAGGGCTCGAAATTCACCCCTCCACTTT	CASSIRRDRARNSPLHF
NA	TRBV27	TRBJ1-6	NA	TGTGCCAGCAGTTTTTTCCGGGATTCACCCCTCCACTTT	CASSFFRDSPLHF
NA	TRBV9	TRBJ1-1	NA	TGTGCCAGCAGCGTAGAGAGGAACACTGAAGCTTTCTTT	CASSVERNTEAFF
NA	TRBV6-6	TRBJ1-1	NA	TGTGCCAGCAGTTACTTTGACCTCGGGAGTAACACTGAAGCTTTCTTT	CASSYFDLGSNTEAFF
NA	TRBV6-1	TRBJ2-7	NA	TGTGCCAGCAAACGGACGACCTACGAGCAGTACTTC	CASKRTTYEQYF
NA	TRBV5-4	TRBJ2-2	NA	TGTGCCAGCAGCTCCAAGCAGACGAACACCGGGGAGCTGTTTTTT	CASSSKQTNTGELFF
NA	TRBV7-9	TRBJ1-4	once	TGTGCCAGCAGCTTCTCCCGGGACAAGAGGCGCGAAAAACTGTTTTTT	CASSFSRDKRREKLFF
TRBD2	TRBV6-5	TRBJ2-3	NA	TGTGCCAGCACAGGGACTAGCGGAACAGATACGCAGTATTTT	CASTGTSGTDTQYF
TRBD2	TRBV5-1	TRBJ2-1	NA	TGCGCCAGCAGCTTAGTCGAACTAGCGGGAGCCAATGAGCAGTTCTTC	CASSLVELAGANEQFF
NA	TRBV11-2	TRBJ2-3	NA	TGTGCCAGCAGCTTAGACTCCCTAACAGATACGCAGTATTTT	CASSLDSLTDTQYF
TRBD2	TRBV5-1	TRBJ2-1	NA	TGCGCCAGCAGCTTCGGGACTAGCGGCTCCGGGGAGTTCTTC	CASSFGTSGSGEFF
NA	TRBV30	TRBJ2-1	NA	TGTGCCTGGGATCGGACTTCGTCCTACAATGAGCAGTTCTTC	CAWDRTSSYNEQFF
NA	TRBV5-1	TRBJ1-1	medium-sized	TGCGCCAGCAGTACAACATACACAGGGTCGATCACTGAAGCTTTCTTT	CASSTTYTGSITEAFF
NA	TRBV7-9	TRBJ1-5	NA	TGTGCCAGCAGCCGAGGACAGCCCAATCAGCCCCAGCATTTT	CASSRGQPNQPQHF
NA	TRBV9	TRBJ1-1	NA	TGTGCCAGCAGCGCAGGACTTTCGAACACTGAAGCTTTCTTT	CASSAGLSNTEAFF
NA	TRBV29-1	TRBJ2-7	few	TGCAGCGTGCAAACAGGAGACGAGCAGTACTTC	CSVQTGDEQYF
TRBD2	TRBV6-6	TRBJ2-7	NA	TGTGCCAGTAGAGTGGCGGGAGACCGGTACGAGCAGTACTTC	CASRVAGDRYEQYF
NA	TRBV5-1	TRBJ2-7	few	TGCGCCAGCAGCCTGACGACAGACTCCTACGAGCAGTACTTC	CASSLTTDSYEQYF
NA	TRBV18	TRBJ2-2	NA	TGTGCCAGCTCAGGTCAGCCCGGGGAGCTGTTTTTT	CASSGQPGELFF
TRBD2	TRBV10-2	TRBJ2-1	NA	TGCGCCAGCTCATCACTAGCGGGAGGGTCTGCAAGCAGTGAGCAGTTCTTC	CASSSLAGGSASSEQFF
NA	TRBV5-4	TRBJ2-3	NA	TGTGCCAGCAGCCGCGGGGAGCGAACGTCCACAGATACGCAGTATTTT	CASSRGERTSTDTQYF
NA	TRBV19	TRBJ1-4	NA	TGTGCCAGTAGTAGGCGGGCTGACAGCGGTGCAACTAATGAAAAACTGTTTTTT	CASSRRADSGATNEKLFF
NA	TRBV15	TRBJ2-1	NA	TGTGCCACCAGCAGAGATCAAGACCTCAATGAGCAGTTCTTC	CATSRDQDLNEQFF
NA	TRBV6-5	TRBJ1-1	NA	TGTGCCAGCAGTTTCCGCAGGAGAAGGAACACTGAAGCTTTCTTT	CASSFRRRRNTEAFF
NA	TRBV5-1	TRBJ1-2	NA	TGCGCCAGCAGCTTTGACAGAAACTATGGCTACACCTTC	CASSFDRNYGYTF
TRBD1	TRBV7-2	TRBJ1-5	NA	TGTGCCAGCAGCTTGGGACAGACTTATCAGCCCCAGCATTTT	CASSLGQTYQPQHF
TRBD2	TRBV5-1	TRBJ2-5	NA	TGCGCCAGCAGCTTGCTAGCGGGGGACCGGGAGACCCAGTACTTC	CASSLLAGDRETQYF
NA	TRBV13	TRBJ2-7	few	TGTGCCAGCAGCCCGTATGGGCCCTACGAGCAGTACTTC	CASSPYGPYEQYF